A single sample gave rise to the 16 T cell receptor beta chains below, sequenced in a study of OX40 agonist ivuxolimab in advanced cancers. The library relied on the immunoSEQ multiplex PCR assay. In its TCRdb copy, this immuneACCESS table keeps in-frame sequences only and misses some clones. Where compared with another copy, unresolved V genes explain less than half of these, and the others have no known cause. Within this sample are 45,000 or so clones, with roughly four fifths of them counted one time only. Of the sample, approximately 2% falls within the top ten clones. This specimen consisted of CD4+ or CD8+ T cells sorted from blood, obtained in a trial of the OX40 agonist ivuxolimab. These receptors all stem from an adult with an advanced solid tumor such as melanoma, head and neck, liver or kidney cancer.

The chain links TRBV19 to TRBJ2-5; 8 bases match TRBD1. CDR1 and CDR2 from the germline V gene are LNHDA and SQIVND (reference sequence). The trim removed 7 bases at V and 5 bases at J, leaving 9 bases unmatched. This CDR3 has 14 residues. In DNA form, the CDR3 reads TGTGCCAGTAAGAGGGCAGGGGGCGGGGAGACCCAGTACTTC. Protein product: CASKRAGGGETQYF.

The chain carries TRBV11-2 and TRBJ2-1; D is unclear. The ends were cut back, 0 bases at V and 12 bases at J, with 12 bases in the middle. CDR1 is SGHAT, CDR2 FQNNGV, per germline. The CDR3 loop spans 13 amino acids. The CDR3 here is CASSLDIEDVQFF. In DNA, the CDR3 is TGTGCCAGCAGCTTAGATATTGAGGACGTGCAGTTCTTC.

CDR3 sequence reads: CAWSVGDNEQFF. The DNA of the CDR3 is TGTGCCTGGAGTGTGGGGGACAATGAGCAGTTCTTC. This chain uses TRBV30 with TRBJ2-1; D may match TRBD1 or TRBD2 (5 bases each). V was clipped by 0 bases and J by 5 bases, with 5 bases between them. CDR1 is GTSNPN and CDR2 is SVGIG in the germline V gene (reference sequence). The CDR3 totals 12 residues. The variable domain in full, with the rest retrieved from reference TRBV30 and TRBJ2-1, is SQTIHQWPATLVQPVGSPLSLECTVEGTSNPNLYWYRQAAGRGLQLLFYSVGIGQISSEVPQNLSASRPQDRQFILSSKKLLLSDSGFYLCAWSVGDNEQFFGPGTRLTVL.

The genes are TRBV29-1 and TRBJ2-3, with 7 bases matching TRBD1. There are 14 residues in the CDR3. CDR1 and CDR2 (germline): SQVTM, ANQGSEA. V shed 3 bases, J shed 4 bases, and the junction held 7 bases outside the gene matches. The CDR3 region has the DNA TGCAGCGTTGAGCACAGGGGCGCTGCAGATACGCAGTATTTT. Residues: CSVEHRGAADTQYF.

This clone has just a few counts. For the CDR3, the DNA is TGTGCCAGCAGCTTGGGTCAGCTACCTGAAGCTTTCTTT. It specifies CASSLGQLPEAFF. This sequence joins TRBV5-4 and TRBJ1-1, with D uncertain. The CDR3 is made up of 13 amino acids. From germline, CDR1 is SGHNT and CDR2 YYREEE (reference sequence). Trimming pared 0 bases from V and 6 bases from J, leaving 9 bases between.

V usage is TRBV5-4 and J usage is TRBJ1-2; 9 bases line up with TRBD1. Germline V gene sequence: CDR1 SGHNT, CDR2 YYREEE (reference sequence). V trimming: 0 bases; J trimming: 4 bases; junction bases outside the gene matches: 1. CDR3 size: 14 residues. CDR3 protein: CASSLEGQGYGYTF. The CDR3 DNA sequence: TGTGCCAGCAGCTTGGAGGGACAGGGCTATGGCTACACCTTC.

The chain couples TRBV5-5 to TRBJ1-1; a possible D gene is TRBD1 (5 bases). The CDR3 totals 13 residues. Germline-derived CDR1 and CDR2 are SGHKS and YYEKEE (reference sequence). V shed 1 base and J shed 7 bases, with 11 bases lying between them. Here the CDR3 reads CASSLPRQFEAFF. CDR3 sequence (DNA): TGTGCCAGCAGCTTGCCTCGACAGTTTGAAGCTTTCTTT.

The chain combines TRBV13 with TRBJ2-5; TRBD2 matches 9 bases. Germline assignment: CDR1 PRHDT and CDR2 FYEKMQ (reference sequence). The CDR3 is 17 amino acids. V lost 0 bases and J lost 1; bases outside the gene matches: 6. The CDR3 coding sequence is TGTGCCAGCAGCTTAGGTATCCGCGGGGGGGCCCAAGAGACCCAGTACTTC. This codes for CASSLGIRGGAQETQYF.

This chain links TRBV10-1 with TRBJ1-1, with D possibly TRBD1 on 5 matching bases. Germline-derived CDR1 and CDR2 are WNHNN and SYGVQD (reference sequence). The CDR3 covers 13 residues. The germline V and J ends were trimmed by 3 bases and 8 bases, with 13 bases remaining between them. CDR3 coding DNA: TGCGCCAGCAGTGATGCGGGACGACTGGAAGCTTTCTTT. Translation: CASSDAGRLEAFF.

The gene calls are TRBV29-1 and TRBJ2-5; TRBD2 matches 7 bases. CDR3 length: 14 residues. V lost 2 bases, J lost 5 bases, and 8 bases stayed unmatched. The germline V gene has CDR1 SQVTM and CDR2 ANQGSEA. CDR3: CSVESGRARETQYF. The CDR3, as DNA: TGCAGCGTTGAATCTGGGAGGGCAAGGGAGACCCAGTACTTC.

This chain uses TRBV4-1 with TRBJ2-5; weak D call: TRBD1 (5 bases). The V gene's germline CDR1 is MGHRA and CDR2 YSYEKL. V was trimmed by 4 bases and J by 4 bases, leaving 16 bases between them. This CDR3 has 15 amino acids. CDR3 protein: CASSLLNQGGETQYF. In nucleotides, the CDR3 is TGCGCCAGCAGCCTCCTAAATCAGGGCGGAGAGACCCAGTACTTC.

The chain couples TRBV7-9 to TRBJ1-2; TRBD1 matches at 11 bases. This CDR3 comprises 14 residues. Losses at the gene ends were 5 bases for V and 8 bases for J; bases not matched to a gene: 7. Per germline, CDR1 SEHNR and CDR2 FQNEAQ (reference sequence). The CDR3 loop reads CASSIGQGAGGYTF. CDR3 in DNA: TGTGCCAGCAGCATAGGACAGGGGGCTGGCGGCTACACCTTC.

CDR3 DNA: TGTGCCAGCAGTGAATCCGGGATTTGGGGCTACACCTTC. This sequence encodes CASSESGIWGYTF. This chain links TRBV6-1 with TRBJ1-2, with D hard to call. Per the germline V gene, CDR1 is MNHNS and CDR2 is SASEGT. V lost 2 bases and J 8 bases, leaving 12 bases between the germline ends. The CDR3 sequence is 13 residues long.

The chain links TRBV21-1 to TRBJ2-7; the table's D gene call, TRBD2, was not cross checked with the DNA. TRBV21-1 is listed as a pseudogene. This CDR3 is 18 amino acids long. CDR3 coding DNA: TGTGCCAGCCCAGTCGGGGGGCAACCGGAGGGAGGTTCTTGGGCCTTTGTAGTC. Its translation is CASPVGGQPEGGSWAFVV.

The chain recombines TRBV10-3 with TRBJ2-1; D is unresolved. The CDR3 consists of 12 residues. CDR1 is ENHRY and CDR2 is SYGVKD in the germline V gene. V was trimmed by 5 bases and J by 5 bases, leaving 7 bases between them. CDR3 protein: CAISLNNNEQFF. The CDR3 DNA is TGTGCCATCAGTTTAAACAACAATGAGCAGTTCTTC.

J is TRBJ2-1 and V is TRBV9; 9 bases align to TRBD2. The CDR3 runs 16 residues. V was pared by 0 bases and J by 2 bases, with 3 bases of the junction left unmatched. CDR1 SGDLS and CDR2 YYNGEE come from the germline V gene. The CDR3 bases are TGTGCCAGCAGCGTAGGGTCTAGCGGGACCTACAATGAGCAGTTCTTC. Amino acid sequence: CASSVGSSGTYNEQFF.